This T cell receptor beta chain is from a study of blood T cells in healthy people across ages. Study context: Per two T cells, about one barcoded beta molecule was captured through template switching. Study results and limitations: Nothing was known about donor CMV status, and this possibly confounded expanded clonotype changes. When set beside aged donors, long-lived donors presented more naive CD4+ cells and higher diversity.

The length of the CDR3 is 11 residues. Germline V lookup: CDR1 SEHNR, CDR2 FQNEAQ (reference sequence). The trim removed 5 bases at V and 14 bases at J, leaving 3 bases unmatched. Sample-barcoded 5' priming and a J-beta primer mix drove a second PCR of about 6 to 12 cycles. Through a template-switch adaptor with 12 random nucleotides, each cDNA molecule received a tag. TCRdb passed the 5' RACE reads through MiXCR, listing each CDR3 protein once. The sample contains just over 800,000 distinct CDR3 sequences, 55% to 65% of which appear only once. Only one count was recorded for this clonotype. Its antigen is unidentified.

This chain uses TRBV7-9 with TRBJ2-1; TRBD2 agrees at 10 bases. This receptor was taken from a man younger than 45 in good health. Sequenced material: blood. CDR3 in DNA: TGTGCCAGCAGCATCGGGACTAGCGAGTTCTTC. Protein product: CASSIGTSEFF.